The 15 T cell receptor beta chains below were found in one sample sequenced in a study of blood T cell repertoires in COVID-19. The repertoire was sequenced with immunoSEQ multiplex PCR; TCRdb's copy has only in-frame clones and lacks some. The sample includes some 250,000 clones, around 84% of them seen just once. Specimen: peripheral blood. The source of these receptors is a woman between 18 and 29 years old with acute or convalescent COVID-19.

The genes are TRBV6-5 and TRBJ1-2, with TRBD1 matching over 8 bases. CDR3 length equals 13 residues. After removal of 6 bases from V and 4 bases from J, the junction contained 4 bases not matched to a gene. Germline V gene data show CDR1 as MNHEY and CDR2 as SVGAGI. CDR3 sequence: CASSIQGGYGYTF. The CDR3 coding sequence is TGTGCCAGCAGCATACAGGGGGGCTATGGCTACACCTTC.

The DNA of the CDR3 is TGTGCCAGTAGCCGGAGGGGACTCACTGAAGCTTTCTTT. Translation gives CASSRRGLTEAFF. The V call is TRBV19, the J call TRBJ1-1; perhaps TRBD1 as D (5 bases). Trimming shortened V by 6 bases and J by 4 bases, and 12 bases separated the two germline ends. The CDR3 has 13 amino acids. From germline, CDR1 is LNHDA and CDR2 SQIVND (reference sequence).

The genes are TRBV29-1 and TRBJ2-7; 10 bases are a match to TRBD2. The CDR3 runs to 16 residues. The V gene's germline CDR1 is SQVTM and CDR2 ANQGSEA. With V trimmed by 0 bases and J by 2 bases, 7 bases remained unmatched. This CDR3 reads CSVEDGGTSATYEQYF. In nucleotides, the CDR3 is TGCAGCGTTGAAGATGGGGGGACTAGCGCTACCTACGAGCAGTACTTC.

The CDR3 DNA reads TGTGCCAGCAGTTTGGGACAGACCTATGGCTACACCTTC. Its translation: CASSLGQTYGYTF. This chain links TRBV12-3 or TRBV12-4 with TRBJ1-2; 7 bases fit TRBD1. The CDR3 contains 13 residues. V was clipped by 3 bases and J by 4 bases; unmatched bases: 2.

The CDR3 DNA sequence: TGTGCCAGCAGTGCGACAGGGAGAATGGTCTATGGCTACACCTTC. Encoded protein: CASSATGRMVYGYTF. This sequence joins TRBV2 and TRBJ1-2; 7 bases are shared with TRBD1. The CDR3 totals 15 residues. Looked up from germline, CDR1 is SNHLY and CDR2 is FYNNEI. Unmatched junction bases numbered 9, after V lost 4 bases and J lost 4 bases.

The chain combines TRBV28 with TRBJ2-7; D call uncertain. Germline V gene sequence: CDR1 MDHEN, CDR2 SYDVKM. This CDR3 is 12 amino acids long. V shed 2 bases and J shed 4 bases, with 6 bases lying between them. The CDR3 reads CASSLDGYEQYF. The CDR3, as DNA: TGTGCCAGCAGTTTAGACGGGTACGAGCAGTACTTC.

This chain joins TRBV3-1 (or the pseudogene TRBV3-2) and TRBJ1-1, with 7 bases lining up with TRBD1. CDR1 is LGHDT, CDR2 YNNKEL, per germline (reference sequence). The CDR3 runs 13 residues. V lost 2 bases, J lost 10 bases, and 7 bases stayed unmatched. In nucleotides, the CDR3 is TGTGCCAGCAGCCAAAGACAGGGTTACGTAGCTTTCTTT. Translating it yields CASSQRQGYVAFF.

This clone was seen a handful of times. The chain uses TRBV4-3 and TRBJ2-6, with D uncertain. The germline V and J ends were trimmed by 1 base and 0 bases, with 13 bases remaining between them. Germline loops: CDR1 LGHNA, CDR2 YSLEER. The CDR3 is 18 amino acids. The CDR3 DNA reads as TGCGCCAGCAGCCAAGTAGGCAGGTTGGCCTCTGGGGCCAACGTCCTGACTTTC. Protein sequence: CASSQVGRLASGANVLTF.

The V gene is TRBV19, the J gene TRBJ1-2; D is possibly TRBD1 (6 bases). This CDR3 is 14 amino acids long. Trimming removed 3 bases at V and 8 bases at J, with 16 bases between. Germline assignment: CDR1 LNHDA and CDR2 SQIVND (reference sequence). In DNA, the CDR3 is TGTGCCAGTAGTATGCTGGGGGCAACGGTAGGCTACACCTTC. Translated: CASSMLGATVGYTF.

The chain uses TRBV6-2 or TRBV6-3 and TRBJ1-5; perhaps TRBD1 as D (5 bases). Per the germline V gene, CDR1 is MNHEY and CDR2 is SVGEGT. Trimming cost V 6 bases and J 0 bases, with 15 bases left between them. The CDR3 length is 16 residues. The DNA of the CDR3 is TGTGCCAGCAGCGGGGCTGGGCAAGATAGCAATCAGCCCCAGCATTTT. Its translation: CASSGAGQDSNQPQHF.

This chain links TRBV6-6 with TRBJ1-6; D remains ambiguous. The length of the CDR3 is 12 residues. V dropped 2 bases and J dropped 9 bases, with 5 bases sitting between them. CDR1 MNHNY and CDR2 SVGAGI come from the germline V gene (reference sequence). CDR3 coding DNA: TGTGCCAGCAGTTACCTAGTTTCACCCCTCCACTTT. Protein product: CASSYLVSPLHF.

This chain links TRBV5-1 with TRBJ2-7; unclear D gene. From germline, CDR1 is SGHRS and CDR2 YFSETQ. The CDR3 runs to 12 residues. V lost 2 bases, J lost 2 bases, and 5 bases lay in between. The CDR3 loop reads CASSFGAYEQYF. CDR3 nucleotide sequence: TGCGCCAGCAGCTTCGGAGCCTACGAGCAGTACTTC.

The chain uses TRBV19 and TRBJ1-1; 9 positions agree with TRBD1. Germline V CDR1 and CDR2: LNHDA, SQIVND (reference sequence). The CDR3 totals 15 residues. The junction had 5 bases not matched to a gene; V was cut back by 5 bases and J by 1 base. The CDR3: CASSDPGQGNTEAFF. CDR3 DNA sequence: TGTGCCAGTAGTGATCCGGGACAGGGGAACACTGAAGCTTTCTTT.

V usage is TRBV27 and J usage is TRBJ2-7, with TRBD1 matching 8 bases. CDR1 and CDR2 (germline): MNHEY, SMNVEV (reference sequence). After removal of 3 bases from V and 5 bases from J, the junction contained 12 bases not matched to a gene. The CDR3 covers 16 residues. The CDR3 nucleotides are TGTGCCAGCAGTTTTTTGTCGCAGGGGGCTTTAGACGAGCAGTACTTC. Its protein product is CASSFLSQGALDEQYF.

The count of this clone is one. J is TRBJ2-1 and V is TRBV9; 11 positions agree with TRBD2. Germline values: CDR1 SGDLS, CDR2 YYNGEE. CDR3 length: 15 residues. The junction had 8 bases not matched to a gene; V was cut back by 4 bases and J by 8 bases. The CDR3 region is CASSPLAGVGYEQFF. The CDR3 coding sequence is TGTGCCAGCAGCCCACTAGCGGGGGTCGGGTATGAGCAGTTCTTC. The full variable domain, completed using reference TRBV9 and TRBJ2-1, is DSGVTQTPKHLITATGQRVTLRCSPRSGDLSVYWYQQSLDQGLQFLIQYYNGEERAKGNILERFSAQQFPDLHSELNLSSLELGDSALYFCASSPLAGVGYEQFFGPGTRLTVL.